The 32 T cell receptor beta chains below were found in one sample sequenced in a study of blood T cell repertoires in COVID-19. The data were produced by immunoSEQ multiplex PCR, yet TCRdb's version contains in-frame clones alone and is incomplete. The sample carries under 350,000 clones, just under 90% recorded once. The material sequenced was peripheral blood. The receptors were sampled from a young woman with COVID-19, enrolled during active disease.

The gene calls are TRBV27 and TRBJ1-5; D is unresolved. Trimming stripped 7 bases from V and 10 bases from J, with 8 bases between. Germline V gene lookup returns CDR1 MNHEY and CDR2 SMNVEV (reference sequence). The CDR3 extends over 10 amino acids. The CDR3 spells CASTAIPQHF. The DNA of the CDR3 is TGTGCCAGCACCGCTATTCCCCAGCATTTT.

The rearrangement links TRBV4-3 to TRBJ1-5; no clear D. Germline loops: CDR1 LGHNA, CDR2 YSLEER. The CDR3 contains 15 residues. With 0 bases removed from V and 0 bases from J, the gap between germline ends came to 6 bases. The CDR3 sequence is CASSQEEGSNQPQHF. CDR3 in DNA: TGCGCCAGCAGCCAAGAAGAGGGTAGCAATCAGCCCCAGCATTTT.

As DNA, the CDR3 is TGTGCCAGTAGTCCCGCCGGGACTCACAATGAGCAGTTCTTC. Its translation is CASSPAGTHNEQFF. The chain employs TRBV19 and TRBJ2-1; D perhaps matches TRBD2 (6 bases). This CDR3 contains 14 residues. The germline V and J ends were trimmed by 5 bases and 5 bases, with 13 bases remaining between them. Looked up from germline, CDR1 is LNHDA and CDR2 is SQIVND (reference sequence).

The CDR3 here is CASSLGNRVTDSPLHF. CDR3 DNA: TGTGCCAGCAGTTTGGGGAACAGGGTGACGGATTCACCCCTCCACTTT. The V call is TRBV6-5, the J call TRBJ1-6; maybe TRBD1 (6 bases). The V end lost 4 bases, the J end lost 8 bases, and 18 bases lay between the germline ends. The CDR3 runs to 16 residues. Germline CDR1 reads MNHEY; CDR2 reads SVGAGI.

V and J are TRBV24-1 and TRBJ2-3; 7 positions match TRBD2. After removal of 4 bases from V and 1 base from J, the junction contained 13 bases not matched to a gene. CDR3 size: 18 residues. Germline V gene sequence: CDR1 KGHDR, CDR2 SFDVKD. The CDR3, as DNA: TGTGCCACCAGTGACCCCATGCTAGCGGCGGGTGGCACAGATACGCAGTATTTT. This translates into CATSDPMLAAGGTDTQYF.

The CDR3 nucleotides read TGTGCCAGCTCACTCGGGACAGGGGGCGCAAACTATGGCTACACCTTC. Encoded protein: CASSLGTGGANYGYTF. This chain links TRBV18 with TRBJ1-2; 12 positions agree with TRBD1. The J segment lost 2 bases and the V segment lost 4 bases, leaving 5 bases of the junction unmatched. Germline assignment: CDR1 KGHSH and CDR2 LQKENI. The CDR3 loop spans 16 amino acids.

The CDR3 nucleotides read TGTGCCAGCAGCCCCCGTGCGGGGAACACTGAAGCTTTCTTT. This encodes CASSPRAGNTEAFF. The rearrangement links TRBV5-4 to TRBJ1-1, with D hard to call. V was clipped by 4 bases and J by 1 base, with 11 bases between them. The length of the CDR3 is 14 residues. Germline V CDR1 and CDR2: SGHNT, YYREEE (reference sequence).

The chain carries TRBV2 and TRBJ1-6; 9 nucleotides agree with TRBD1. CDR1 and CDR2 (germline): SNHLY, FYNNEI. The CDR3 sequence is 15 residues long. The V gene end was trimmed by 4 bases and the J gene end by 7 bases; junction bases not matched to a gene: 5. As DNA, the CDR3 is TGTGCCAGCAGTGGTAGGGACAGGGCCAATTCACCCCTCCACTTT. Amino acid sequence: CASSGRDRANSPLHF.

V gene TRBV18 combines with J gene TRBJ1-1, with 10 bases matching TRBD1. V gave up 5 bases and J gave up 0 bases; unmatched junction bases: 3. The CDR3 runs 15 residues. The germline CDR1 and CDR2 sequences are KGHSH and LQKENI. CDR3 in amino acids: CASSKGTGVNTEAFF. The CDR3 DNA sequence: TGTGCCAGCTCAAAGGGGACAGGGGTGAACACTGAAGCTTTCTTT.

The chain carries TRBV19 and TRBJ2-1; 11 bases map to TRBD2. V gave up 3 bases and J gave up 5 bases; unmatched junction bases: 6. Germline lookup yields CDR1 LNHDA and CDR2 SQIVND (reference sequence). The CDR3 loop spans 16 amino acids. The DNA of the CDR3 is TGTGCCAGTAGTATGTCTAGCGGGGGGACCCACAATGAGCAGTTCTTC. Translated, it gives CASSMSSGGTHNEQFF.

The chain combines TRBV29-1 with TRBJ2-3; D is perhaps TRBD2 (5 bases). Germline CDR1 and CDR2: SQVTM and ANQGSEA. The CDR3 covers 14 residues. V lost 3 bases, J lost 1 base, and 11 bases lay in between. The CDR3 DNA sequence: TGCAGCGTTGAGGAGGACGGCGGCACAGATACGCAGTATTTT. Protein: CSVEEDGGTDTQYF.

The genes are TRBV2 and TRBJ1-2; TRBD1 matches 8 bases. Germline CDR1 and CDR2: SNHLY and FYNNEI. The CDR3 runs to 16 residues. Trimming took 0 bases from V and 3 from J; bases not matched to a gene: 6. CDR3 in amino acids: CASSEAGAGGYYGYTF. The DNA of the CDR3 is TGTGCCAGCAGTGAAGCGGGGGCAGGGGGCTACTATGGCTACACCTTC.

This rearrangement joins TRBV11-2 to TRBJ1-6, with D possibly being TRBD1 (6 bases). This CDR3 region has 14 residues. The V end was cut by 0 bases, the J end by 7 bases, with 7 bases between. The germline CDR1 and CDR2 sequences are SGHAT and FQNNGV. The CDR3, as DNA: TGTGCCAGCAGCTTAGATACAGGGAATTCACCCCTCCACTTT. It encodes CASSLDTGNSPLHF.

V and J are TRBV6-5 and TRBJ1-4; 7 bases map to TRBD1. This CDR3 has 16 residues. Germline V CDR1 and CDR2: MNHEY, SVGAGI. The V segment lost 4 bases and the J segment 9 bases; nucleotides outside the gene matches: 14. In DNA, the CDR3 is TGTGCCAGCAGTTCCCCCCGACGTGGACAGGACCAAAAACTGTTTTTT. As protein: CASSSPRRGQDQKLFF.

The J gene is TRBJ2-7, the V gene TRBV12-5; 10 bases are a match to TRBD2. CDR1 is LGHNT, CDR2 FRNRAP, per germline. The CDR3 totals 16 residues. The V segment lost 7 bases and the J segment 2 bases; nucleotides outside the gene matches: 11. CDR3 sequence: CASARGLAGGPYEQYF. Written as DNA, the CDR3 is TGTGCTAGTGCCCGAGGTTTAGCGGGGGGACCCTACGAGCAGTACTTC.

The chain uses TRBV5-1 and TRBJ1-4; D is possibly TRBD1 (5 bases). The CDR3 loop spans 15 amino acids. Germline V CDR1 and CDR2: SGHRS, YFSETQ. Trimming left V 4 bases short and J 6 bases short, with 16 bases between. The CDR3 DNA reads as TGCGCCAGCAGCAGTGGGGGGTACAACGATGAAAAACTGTTTTTT. Translating gives CASSSGGYNDEKLFF.

The genes are TRBV2 and TRBJ2-1, with 11 nucleotides matching TRBD2. CDR3 length equals 13 residues. Germline V lookup: CDR1 SNHLY, CDR2 FYNNEI. Unmatched junction bases numbered 3, after V lost 8 bases and J lost 6 bases. The CDR3 reads CASGTSGLNEQFF. The CDR3 nucleotides read TGTGCCAGCGGGACTAGCGGCCTCAATGAGCAGTTCTTC.

The chain combines TRBV6-6 with TRBJ1-1, with TRBD1 as a possible D gene (6 bases). V lost 3 bases to trimming and J lost 4 bases, with 12 bases between them. CDR1 MNHNY and CDR2 SVGAGI come from the germline V gene (reference sequence). The CDR3 runs to 14 residues. In DNA form, the CDR3 reads TGTGCCAGCAGTTATCGGGGGGCAGGCACTGAAGCTTTCTTT. This codes for CASSYRGAGTEAFF.

The chain couples TRBV15 to TRBJ1-2; 9 nucleotides line up with TRBD1. Germline V gene sequence: CDR1 LNHNV, CDR2 YYDKDF (reference sequence). There are 14 residues in the CDR3. The trim removed 4 bases at V and 9 bases at J, leaving 9 bases unmatched. CDR3 nucleotides: TGTGCCACCAGCAAGGAGGGACAGGGTGGAAGCTACACCTTC. This encodes CATSKEGQGGSYTF.

The chain combines TRBV7-9 with TRBJ1-1, with a tentative D call TRBD1 (6 bases). The CDR3 has 12 amino acids. The germline V gene has CDR1 SEHNR and CDR2 FQNEAQ (reference sequence). V was pared by 4 bases and J by 4 bases, with 7 bases between. In DNA, the CDR3 is TGTGCCAGCAGCTCAGGGGTCACTGAAGCTTTCTTT. Protein sequence: CASSSGVTEAFF.

This clone occurred a few times. V is TRBV6-1 and J is TRBJ1-2; no definite D call. The CDR3 covers 14 residues. Germline V lookup: CDR1 MNHNS, CDR2 SASEGT. The V end lost 2 bases, the J end lost 3 bases, and 10 bases lay between the germline ends. The DNA of the CDR3 is TGTGCCAGCAGTGAACTTGAGGCGTACTATGGCTACACCTTC. Its protein product is CASSELEAYYGYTF.

This chain uses TRBV7-9 with TRBJ2-1; D possibly corresponds to TRBD1 (6 bases). The CDR3 spans 11 residues. V was cut by 5 bases and J by 10 bases, with 9 bases left in between. Germline V gene data show CDR1 as SEHNR and CDR2 as FQNEAQ (reference sequence). CDR3 bases: TGTGCCAGCAGCATACAGGGCGAGCAGTTCTTC. This sequence encodes CASSIQGEQFF.

CDR3 in DNA: TGTGCCAGCAGTTGGGGACAGGTTCTGCAAATCGGGGAGCTGTTTTTT. Residues: CASSWGQVLQIGELFF. The J gene is TRBJ2-2, the V gene TRBV6-5; 8 nucleotides line up with TRBD1. The trim removed 4 bases at V and 7 bases at J, leaving 11 bases unmatched. The germline V gene encodes CDR1 MNHEY and CDR2 SVGAGI. This CDR3 spans 16 amino acids.

The chain employs TRBV12-3 or TRBV12-4 and TRBJ2-4, with D possibly being TRBD2 (6 bases). The CDR3 consists of 13 residues. V was pared by 2 bases and J by 7 bases, with 9 bases between. CDR3: CASSLSRGNIQYF. CDR3 DNA: TGTGCCAGCAGTTTATCTCGGGGGAACATTCAGTACTTC.

The chain recombines TRBV4-1 with TRBJ2-3; perhaps TRBD2 as D (7 bases). Germline CDR1 reads MGHRA; CDR2 reads YSYEKL. CDR3 length: 16 amino acids. Trimming took off 5 bases at V and 2 bases at J, with 17 bases between the two ends. CDR3 bases: TGCGCCAGCAGCTGGGGGGGACAAACCAACACAGATACGCAGTATTTT. Translation gives CASSWGGQTNTDTQYF.

The chain carries TRBV7-3 and TRBJ2-1; weak D call: TRBD2 (5 bases). CDR1 is SGHTA, CDR2 FQGTGA, per germline. Between the trimmed V and J ends, which lost 2 bases and 3 bases, there was a span of 11 bases. There are 15 residues in the CDR3. This CDR3 is CASSLGGSNYNEQFF. DNA of the CDR3: TGTGCCAGCAGCTTAGGAGGCAGTAACTACAATGAGCAGTTCTTC.

The chain carries TRBV4-1 and TRBJ2-1, with 7 bases fitting TRBD1. The CDR3 has 16 residues. The germline gives CDR1 MGHRA, CDR2 YSYEKL. Trimming removed 4 bases from V and 2 bases from J; junction bases left unmatched: 8. The CDR3 is CASSLSWGTAYNEQFF. The CDR3 DNA is TGCGCCAGCAGCCTCTCCTGGGGGACAGCCTACAATGAGCAGTTCTTC.

There are a few counts of this clone. The chain recombines TRBV5-4 with TRBJ1-2, with 8 bases identical to TRBD1. The ends lost 4 bases at V and 8 bases at J; junction bases unmatched: 7. Germline V gene data show CDR1 as SGHNT and CDR2 as YYREEE (reference sequence). The CDR3 length is 13 residues. This CDR3 reads CASSGGQGEGYTF. The CDR3 nucleotides are TGTGCCAGCAGCGGAGGACAGGGAGAAGGCTACACCTTC.

As for this clone: A single base separates this from a much larger clone, so it may be a read error. This same CDR3 is encoded by further DNA sequences in the sample. The genes are TRBV7-9 and TRBJ1-1, with D perhaps matching TRBD1 (5 bases). Germline V lookup: CDR1 SEHNR, CDR2 FQNEAQ (reference sequence). The CDR3 has 13 amino acids. V gave up 3 bases and J gave up 0 bases, with 5 bases separating them. CDR3 residues: CASSLDMNTEAFF. The CDR3 nucleotides are TGTGCCAGCAGCTTGGACATGAACACTGAAGCTTTCTTT.

V is TRBV5-4 and J is TRBJ1-1; unclear D gene. The CDR3 runs 13 residues. CDR1 SGHNT and CDR2 YYREEE come from the germline V gene (reference sequence). Between the trimmed V and J ends, which lost 0 bases and 4 bases, there was a span of 7 bases. The CDR3 region is CASSLEGGTEAFF. As DNA, the CDR3 is TGTGCCAGCAGCTTGGAGGGAGGCACTGAAGCTTTCTTT. Full variable domain (missing parts from reference TRBV5-4 and TRBJ1-1): ETGVTQSPTHLIKTRGQQVTLRCSSQSGHNTVSWYQQALGQGPQFIFQYYREEENGRGNFPPRFSGLQFPNYSSELNVNALELDDSALYLCASSLEGGTEAFFGQGTRLTVV.

The V and J genes are TRBV7-9 and TRBJ2-7; 10 bases match TRBD2. CDR3 length: 14 residues. J gave up 2 bases and V 3 bases, and 1 base lay outside the gene matches. Germline V CDR1 and CDR2: SEHNR, FQNEAQ (reference sequence). This CDR3 reads CASSLGLAPYEQYV. In nucleotides, the CDR3 is TGTGCCAGCAGCTTGGGACTAGCGCCCTACGAGCAGTACGTC.

The chain links TRBV6-5 to TRBJ2-3; D gene unclear. The germline V gene encodes CDR1 MNHEY and CDR2 SVGAGI. The CDR3 consists of 13 residues. V was clipped by 5 bases and J by 5 bases, with 11 bases between them. CDR3 in amino acids: CASSQPLGDTQYF. In nucleotides, the CDR3 is TGTGCCAGCAGTCAACCCCTAGGAGATACGCAGTATTTT.